This TCR beta chain was recovered during a study of vaccination effects on CD4 cells after COVID-19. Study as a whole: As their vaccination, participants received two doses of either BNT162b2 or mRNA-1273. Overall study findings and caveats: There was marked clonal contraction among infection- and vaccine-induced clones late after vaccination.

Using immunoSEQ multiplex PCR, the repertoire was profiled, and TCRdb retains in-frame clones only, with some absent. The sample records roughly 20,000 clones, around 70% being singletons. After expansion with viral peptide pools in the ViraFEST assay, antigen-specific CD4+ T cells were sequenced. Culturing for 9 to 10 days preceded CD4+ T cell isolation. In the cultures, half the medium was exchanged for IL-2 medium on days 3 and 7. Germline values: CDR1 LNHDA, CDR2 SQIVND (reference sequence). CDR3 length equals 18 residues. V lost 3 bases and J lost 11, with 26 bases in between. With respect to this clone: Its antigen is currently unknown.

This TCR derives from a human donor who received a COVID-19 vaccine. Here the sequenced sample was CD4+ T cells from PBMCs cultured with HCoV-229E spike peptides, taken before COVID-19 vaccination. The chain has TRBV19 and TRBJ1-6, with D possibly TRBD1 on 5 matching bases. The CDR3 spells CASSMGLAPPGVQAPLHF. The CDR3 DNA reads TGTGCCAGTAGTATGGGGCTCGCTCCGCCCGGGGTCCAGGCACCCCTCCACTTT.